Presented here are 19 T cell receptor beta chains from one specimen sequenced in a study of response to subunit inactivated influenza vaccine. TCRdb recomputed calls from the RT-PCR reads with MiXCR, one row per CDR3 protein. The sample lists 800,000 or so distinct CDR3 sequences, approximately 21% occurring once. The starting material was PBMCs from blood, obtained roughly 5 days after vaccination. The origin of the receptors is a man aged 45 to 65 who received an inactivated influenza vaccine.

CDR3: CASANSYEQYF. The DNA for the CDR3 is TGTGCCAGCGCCAATTCCTACGAGCAGTACTTC. V usage is TRBV2 and J usage is TRBJ2-7, with D uncertain. This CDR3 is built from 11 residues. CDR1 is SNHLY and CDR2 is FYNNEI in the germline V gene. The V and J ends lost 8 bases and 1 base respectively, with 6 bases between them.

This clonotype was detected only a few times. The chain recombines TRBV12-3 or TRBV12-4 with TRBJ2-5; 8 bases agree with TRBD1. The CDR3 loop spans 16 amino acids. V shed 2 bases and J 4 bases; nucleotides not matched to a gene: 9. CDR3 sequence: CASSLPRTGRRETQYF. Here the CDR3 DNA reads TGTGCCAGCAGTTTACCCCGGACAGGGAGGAGAGAGACCCAGTACTTC.

The chain recombines TRBV7-9 with TRBJ2-7, with D perhaps assigned TRBD1 or TRBD2 (5 bases each). The germline V gene has CDR1 SEHNR and CDR2 FQNEAQ (reference sequence). V lost 5 bases, J lost 6 bases, and 17 bases lay in between. The CDR3 spans 14 residues. CDR3 sequence: CASSPGTAPSEQYF. In nucleotides, the CDR3 is TGTGCCAGCAGCCCAGGGACGGCTCCTTCCGAGCAGTACTTC.

The chain carries TRBV20-1 and TRBJ2-5, with D tentatively TRBD2 (7 bases). CDR3 length: 13 residues. Trimming removed 3 bases from V and 7 bases from J, with 15 bases in between. Germline values: CDR1 DFQATT, CDR2 SNEGSKA (reference sequence). CDR3 sequence: CSARPAGHGTQYF. The CDR3 nucleotides are TGCAGTGCTAGGCCAGCGGGACATGGGACCCAGTACTTC.

This clonotype was observed a handful of times. V and J are TRBV20-1 and TRBJ2-1; 11 bases fit TRBD2. Germline-derived CDR1 and CDR2 are DFQATT and SNEGSKA (reference sequence). V lost 0 bases and J lost 4; bases outside the gene matches: 8. The CDR3 is 17 amino acids. The chain's CDR3 is CSARDSGRAIRYNEQFF. Written as DNA, the CDR3 is TGCAGTGCTAGAGATAGCGGGAGGGCCATAAGGTACAATGAGCAGTTCTTC.

In its sample, this clonotype was seen a few times. J is TRBJ2-1 and V is TRBV20-1, with 7 positions matching TRBD2. The germline CDR1 and CDR2 sequences are DFQATT and SNEGSKA (reference sequence). The CDR3 covers 14 residues. V lost 7 bases to trimming and J lost 0 bases; unmatched junction nucleotides: 6. The CDR3 protein is CSVQLANSYNEQFF. DNA of the CDR3: TGCAGTGTTCAACTAGCGAACTCCTACAATGAGCAGTTCTTC.

This clonotype was counted a few times. This CDR3 is CASSQGTGAVTDTQYF. CDR3 DNA sequence: TGTGCCAGCAGCCAAGGGACGGGGGCCGTCACAGATACGCAGTATTTT. This chain connects TRBV4-2 to TRBJ2-3; D may correspond to TRBD1 or TRBD2 (6 bases each). CDR3 size: 16 residues. Trimming removed 1 base from V and 2 bases from J, with 13 bases in between. Germline V gene lookup returns CDR1 LGHNA and CDR2 YNFKEQ.

V and J are TRBV18 and TRBJ2-5; 9 bases fit TRBD1. The trim removed 3 bases at V and 5 bases at J, leaving 10 bases unmatched. The germline V gene encodes CDR1 KGHSH and CDR2 LQKENI. The CDR3 runs 16 residues. CDR3 in DNA: TGTGCCAGCTCACCCCTCGGCGGACAGGGGCACGAGACCCAGTACTTC. Protein product: CASSPLGGQGHETQYF.

The V gene is TRBV5-1, the J gene TRBJ2-5; 9 bases are a match to TRBD1. Germline loops: CDR1 SGHRS, CDR2 YFSETQ. The junction had 5 bases not matched to a gene; V was cut back by 4 bases and J by 4 bases. CDR3 length: 14 amino acids. CDR3 DNA: TGCGCCAGCAGCGACACAGGGGGCACAGAGACCCAGTACTTC. Protein: CASSDTGGTETQYF. Together with reference TRBV5-1 and TRBJ2-5, the CDR3 gives the full variable domain: KAGVTQTPRYLIKTRGQQVTLSCSPISGHRSVSWYQQTPGQGLQFLFEYFSETQRNKGNFPGRFSGRQFSNSRSEMNVSTLELGDSALYLCASSDTGGTETQYFGPGTRLLVL.

The chain has TRBV29-1 and TRBJ2-5; D remains ambiguous. Trimming stripped 7 bases from V and 2 bases from J, with 11 bases between. Germline CDR1 and CDR2: SQVTM and ANQGSEA. This CDR3 comprises 12 residues. CDR3 in amino acids: CSAHRRQETQYF. The DNA of the CDR3 is TGCAGCGCCCACAGAAGACAAGAGACCCAGTACTTC.

In its sample, this clonotype was seen a few times. The genes are TRBV10-3 and TRBJ2-1; tentatively, D is TRBD1 or TRBD2 (6 bases each). This CDR3 contains 13 residues. Germline V lookup: CDR1 ENHRY, CDR2 SYGVKD. Trimming pared 7 bases from V and 9 bases from J, leaving 16 bases between. The CDR3 sequence: CAITGHEGGEQFF. In nucleotides, the CDR3 is TGTGCCATCACTGGACACGAGGGGGGTGAGCAGTTCTTC.

This clonotype showed up just a few times. The chain uses TRBV5-5 and TRBJ2-1; 7 bases fit TRBD1. From germline, CDR1 is SGHKS and CDR2 YYEKEE (reference sequence). The V segment lost 0 bases and the J segment 2 bases; nucleotides outside the gene matches: 5. This CDR3 comprises 16 residues. In DNA form, the CDR3 reads TGTGCCAGCAGCTTGGGGTGGGACAGACCCTACAATGAGCAGTTCTTC. Translating gives CASSLGWDRPYNEQFF.

This clonotype was observed many times. The chain links TRBV10-3 to TRBJ2-4; D remains unclear. Germline assignment: CDR1 ENHRY and CDR2 SYGVKD. The V end lost 10 bases, the J end lost 9 bases, and 19 bases lay between the germline ends. The length of the CDR3 is 13 residues. The DNA for the CDR3 is TGTGCCACCTTGGACGGTGGGGTGGGCATTCAGTACTTC. Encoded protein: CATLDGGVGIQYF.

This chain links TRBV20-1 with TRBJ1-3; D may be TRBD1 (5 bases). Per germline, CDR1 DFQATT and CDR2 SNEGSKA (reference sequence). This CDR3 has 14 amino acids. Trimming removed 6 bases from V and 3 bases from J, with 15 bases in between. The CDR3 coding sequence is TGCAGTGCCCAACGTCGGGGGATTGGAAACACCATATATTTT. Translated: CSAQRRGIGNTIYF.

V usage is TRBV20-1 and J usage is TRBJ2-7; the D call may be TRBD1 or TRBD2 (5 bases each). Trimming left V 4 bases short and J 6 bases short, with 19 bases between. CDR1 is DFQATT and CDR2 is SNEGSKA in the germline V gene (reference sequence). The CDR3 is 14 amino acids. The DNA of the CDR3 is TGCAGTGCTAACTCAGGGAGCCTCCAGGGCGAGCAGTACTTC. This gives the protein CSANSGSLQGEQYF.

The genes are TRBV6-5 and TRBJ2-1; tentatively, D is TRBD1 (6 bases). CDR1 is MNHEY, CDR2 SVGAGI, per germline. The CDR3 covers 15 residues. V shed 2 bases and J shed 8 bases, with 16 bases lying between them. CDR3 in DNA: TGTGCCAGCAGTTACAGGGGGACCTACCCCGATGAGCAGTTCTTC. The encoded protein is CASSYRGTYPDEQFF.

This clonotype was counted ten times or more. The chain carries TRBV12-3 or TRBV12-4 and TRBJ2-2, with a tentative D call TRBD1 (6 bases). The CDR3 runs to 15 residues. Trimming left V 2 bases short and J 4 bases short, with 11 bases between. CDR3 bases: TGTGCCAGCAGTTTAATGGGGGCAGGCACCGGGGAGCTGTTTTTT. It is translated as CASSLMGAGTGELFF.

This rearrangement joins TRBV11-2 to TRBJ2-7; D gene unclear. CDR1 is SGHAT, CDR2 FQNNGV, per germline. This CDR3 spans 14 amino acids. Trimming took 2 bases from V and 3 from J, leaving 11 bases between them. DNA for the CDR3: TGTGCCAGCAGCTTATATTTGTCTAACTACGAGCAGTACTTC. Amino acid sequence: CASSLYLSNYEQYF.

This clonotype was seen a handful of times. Compared with germline, one end of the junction differs, possibly owing to a read error. The rearrangement joins TRBV7-9 to TRBJ1-1, with D hard to call. The CDR3 consists of 8 residues. From germline, CDR1 is SEHNR and CDR2 FQNEAQ (reference sequence). CDR3 DNA sequence: TGTGCCAGCACCTTAAATGTATTT. Residues: CASTLNVF.